Listed below are T cell receptor beta chains from one sample, sequenced in a study of T cell changes during pregnancy in multiple sclerosis. Sequenced by immunoSEQ multiplex PCR; TCRdb stores in-frame clones only, minus some. The data hold nearly 110,000 clones, with about 89% observed a single time. The sample here was peripheral blood, taken before pregnancy. The origin of the receptors is a female donor with multiple sclerosis, enrolled in a pregnancy study. Each CDR3 is given with its conserved first and last residue.

v_gene: TRBV7-9; CDR3aa: CASSWDAVGTGIPTLFF
v_gene: TRBV5-1; CDR3aa: CASSLGGRGENIQYF
v_gene: TRBV19; CDR3aa: CASSIGTDYSNQPQHF
v_gene: TRBV4-3; CDR3aa: CASSQDFSPGTSGGNGDTQYF
v_gene: TRBV7-9; CDR3aa: CASSRTSGVNEQFF
v_gene: TRBV5-1; CDR3aa: CASSLEGRYEQYF
v_gene: TRBV4-3; CDR3aa: CASSQDQYRSILDSGNTIYF
v_gene: TRBV5-6; CDR3aa: CASSVGTANSPLHF
v_gene: TRBV7-3; CDR3aa: CASSLTGRRSEAFF
v_gene: TRBV12-5; CDR3aa: CASAESMNAGELFF
v_gene: TRBV11-2; CDR3aa: CASARGQGSSYNEQFF
v_gene: TRBV7-3; CDR3aa: CASSLRGGTSVGAGELFF
v_gene: TRBV11-2; CDR3aa: CASSTREREAYEQYF
v_gene: TRBV5-1; CDR3aa: CASSLSQGQETQYF
v_gene: TRBV30; CDR3aa: CAWSGALREGGPQHF
v_gene: TRBV27; CDR3aa: CASRLKGGASEAFF
v_gene: TRBV7-3; CDR3aa: CASSLNRDNEQFF
v_gene: TRBV28; CDR3aa: CASKGIAGVPYNEQFF
v_gene: TRBV5-6; CDR3aa: CASSLEKRLYEQYF
v_gene: TRBV6-6; CDR3aa: CASSYSRVNEKLFF
v_gene: TRBV6-1; CDR3aa: CASSLRGVSDGYTF
v_gene: TRBV2; CDR3aa: CASSEVRVPKSYGYTF
v_gene: TRBV7-3; CDR3aa: CASSLGPSDTQYF
v_gene: TRBV28; CDR3aa: CASSFGGGVYF
v_gene: TRBV4-2; CDR3aa: CASSQERVQGSGNTIYF
v_gene: TRBV5-1; CDR3aa: CASSLDRGPTGELFF
v_gene: TRBV6-4; CDR3aa: CASSKSASTDTQYF
v_gene: TRBV6-5; CDR3aa: CASSYRNTEAFF
v_gene: TRBV5-6; CDR3aa: CASSLVQAIGTQYF
v_gene: TRBV7-3; CDR3aa: CASSGPGTSGTTGELFF
v_gene: TRBV10-3; CDR3aa: CAISSGTSGGSETQYF
v_gene: TRBV4-1; CDR3aa: CASSPNPQTNSPLHF
v_gene: TRBV28; CDR3aa: CASSPGGAYYGYTF
v_gene: TRBV7-2; CDR3aa: CASSPFYNEQFF
v_gene: TRBV7-8; CDR3aa: CASKRGQYTDTQYF
v_gene: TRBV19; CDR3aa: CASRGQGSTDTQYF
v_gene: TRBV19; CDR3aa: CASWDLRGKGYTF
v_gene: TRBV7-7; CDR3aa: CASSLIQRGGPETQYF
v_gene: TRBV27; CDR3aa: CASSLSWGAGNTIYF
v_gene: TRBV4-2; CDR3aa: CASSQEARGLAVYNEQFF
v_gene: TRBV6-1; CDR3aa: CASSEVRGGDRSYEQYF
v_gene: TRBV6-4; CDR3aa: CASSAQTSGDTDTQYF
v_gene: TRBV2; CDR3aa: CASRGAADTQYF
v_gene: TRBV28; CDR3aa: CASSLRLAARYEQYF
v_gene: TRBV7-2; CDR3aa: CASSLAELRVAGELFF